What follows is one T cell receptor beta chain and its context. Generated by immunoSEQ multiplex PCR, the TCRdb table keeps only in-frame clones and is missing some. Of 700,000 or so clones in the sample, approximately 85% were seen once. This sample is part of a study of shared T cell receptors in the human thymus. The junction had 12 bases not matched to a gene; V was cut back by 5 bases and J by 9 bases. Germline-derived CDR1 and CDR2 are SGDLS and YYNGEE. The CDR3 runs to 15 residues. This sample was shared with a second study, whose subject was human thymus T cells. This second study notes: Corrective surgery for congenital heart defects was being performed on the healthy Finnish infants who were the donors. Thymus specimens were resections from corrective heart surgery. Use of V and J genes seemed skewed within the thymic and blood repertoires. Unrelated individuals reportedly shared highly overlapping thymic TCR repertoires.

This TCR came from a girl less than two years old with a congenital heart defect. Sequences were obtained from thymocytes. The rearrangement joins TRBV9 to TRBJ2-1; 9 nucleotides line up with TRBD1. The CDR3 is CASSRTGTGRGEQFF. CDR3 bases: TGTGCCAGCAGTAGGACCGGGACAGGGAGGGGTGAGCAGTTCTTC. The full variable domain, with the rest looked up from reference TRBV9 and TRBJ2-1, is DSGVTQTPKHLITATGQRVTLRCSPRSGDLSVYWYQQSLDQGLQFLIQYYNGEERAKGNILERFSAQQFPDLHSELNLSSLELGDSALYFCASSRTGTGRGEQFFGPGTRLTVL.